Included here is one TCR beta chain sequence, with context. Study processing details: Amplifying reference gene primers gave estimates of nucleated cell counts. Assay used: immunoSEQ multiplex PCR; TCRdb lists only in-frame clones, some missing. The V and J calls and clone size are taken from that table; D and trimming were inferred from the DNA. The table lists around 100,000 clones, approximately 92% of them singletons, with about a third in the top ten. The source of the sample is a study of blood T cell repertoires in COVID-19. Study-level information: Sites across the United States, Italy and Spain contributed samples from acute and convalescent COVID-19. PBMCs, B-cell-depleted T cells, or T cells provided the cDNA or gDNA that made up the material.

CDR1 is SGHTA, CDR2 FQGNSA, per germline. The CDR3 length is 14 residues. Trimming removed 4 bases from V and 2 bases from J, with 12 bases in between. Sequencing was performed on peripheral blood. V and J are TRBV7-2 and TRBJ2-7, with D possibly being TRBD1 (6 bases). This clonotype was obtained from a woman aged 80 or over with acute or convalescent COVID-19. The CDR3 protein is CASSSTQGPYEQYF. The CDR3 DNA reads TGTGCCAGCAGCTCTACGCAGGGGCCCTACGAGCAGTACTTC.